Each of the 28 T cell receptor beta chains below was sequenced from the same sample in a study of T-cell reconstitution after alpha-beta-depleted transplantation in children. Unique molecular identifiers were used to barcode this TCRbeta library. TCRdb reanalysed the PCR reads using MiXCR and keeps one entry per CDR3 protein. The data show 440,000 or so distinct CDR3 sequences, approximately 41% seen once. Sequencing used PBMCs, obtained before TCRalphabeta/CD19-depleted stem cell transplant. The source is a girl aged 2-10 years with aplastic anemia, due to receive a stem cell transplant.

This clonotype was counted a few times. The genes are TRBV4-1 and TRBJ2-5; 11 bases match TRBD1. V lost 4 bases, J lost 5 bases, and 6 bases stayed unmatched. The CDR3 has 15 amino acids. Germline loops: CDR1 MGHRA, CDR2 YSYEKL. CDR3 sequence (DNA): TGCGCCAGCAGCCTAGGACAGGGGGCGGAGGAGACCCAGTACTTC. The encoded protein is CASSLGQGAEETQYF.

Concerning this clonotype: This CDR3 fails to terminate in the conserved phenylalanine or tryptophan, so it likely reflects a read error. This chain connects TRBV2 to TRBJ1-4; tentatively, D is TRBD1 (6 bases). Trimming left V 7 bases short and J 5 bases short, with 11 bases between. From germline, CDR1 is SNHLY and CDR2 FYNNEI. This CDR3 has 13 amino acids. This CDR3 is CASIGQGNEKLFI. The CDR3 DNA is TGTGCCAGCATCGGGCAGGGGAATGAAAAACTGTTTATT.

The chain has TRBV28 and TRBJ2-7; the match to TRBD2 covers 9 bases. The CDR3 totals 14 residues. V dropped 3 bases and J dropped 6; count of bases not matched to a gene: 6. Germline V gives CDR1 MDHEN, CDR2 SYDVKM. The DNA of the CDR3 is TGTGCCAGCAGTTTTTTGAGTAGCGGGGGCGAGCAGTACTTC. Protein product: CASSFLSSGGEQYF.

V is TRBV29-1 and J is TRBJ1-1, with D tentatively TRBD1 (5 bases). Per germline, CDR1 SQVTM and CDR2 ANQGSEA. CDR3 size: 13 residues. V lost 2 bases to trimming and J lost 9 bases, with 16 bases between them. CDR3 region: CSVETGRGLQAFF. The CDR3 bases are TGCAGCGTTGAAACAGGTCGGGGGTTGCAAGCTTTCTTT.

This chain links TRBV27 with TRBJ1-1, with unresolved D. Germline assignment: CDR1 MNHEY and CDR2 SMNVEV (reference sequence). CDR3 length: 15 amino acids. The ends were cut back, 6 bases at V and 5 bases at J, with 19 bases in the middle. The CDR3 is CASSYTLGRVTEAFF. The CDR3 DNA reads TGTGCCAGCAGCTACACTTTGGGGAGGGTAACTGAAGCTTTCTTT.

The chain employs TRBV7-9 and TRBJ2-3, with 8 bases identical to TRBD1. Germline CDR1 is SEHNR and CDR2 is FQNEAQ (reference sequence). J was trimmed by 5 bases and V by 6 bases; bases with no gene match: 4. CDR3 size: 13 residues. CDR3 residues: CASRPTGGDTQYF. CDR3 bases: TGTGCCAGCAGACCCACAGGGGGAGATACGCAGTATTTT. Based on the CDR3 plus reference TRBV7-9 and TRBJ2-3, the full variable domain is DTGVSQNPRHKITKRGQNVTFRCDPISEHNRLYWYRQTLGQGPEFLTYFQNEAQLEKSRLLSDRFSAERPKGSFSTLEIQRTEQGDSAMYLCASRPTGGDTQYFGPGTRLTVL.

The chain links TRBV5-1 to TRBJ2-3; D is perhaps TRBD1 (6 bases). CDR1 is SGHRS, CDR2 YFSETQ, per germline. CDR3 length equals 15 residues. Deletions cut 7 bases from V and 4 bases from J, with 19 bases between. The CDR3 here is CASRWDITGPDTQYF. CDR3 DNA: TGCGCCAGCCGCTGGGACATCACCGGCCCAGATACGCAGTATTTT. The variable domain in full, completed from reference TRBV5-1 and TRBJ2-3, reads KAGVTQTPRYLIKTRGQQVTLSCSPISGHRSVSWYQQTPGQGLQFLFEYFSETQRNKGNFPGRFSGRQFSNSRSEMNVSTLELGDSALYLCASRWDITGPDTQYFGPGTRLTVL.

In this sample, this clonotype turned up a few times. This chain connects TRBV2 to TRBJ1-4; 8 bases align to TRBD1. The CDR3 contains 15 residues. Germline lookup yields CDR1 SNHLY and CDR2 FYNNEI. The ends lost 3 bases at V and 3 bases at J; junction bases unmatched: 3. Here the CDR3 reads CASSETGVPNEKLFF. For the CDR3, the DNA is TGTGCCAGCAGTGAGACAGGGGTCCCTAATGAAAAACTGTTTTTT.

This clonotype has only a few counts. The chain links TRBV4-3 to TRBJ1-2; possibly TRBD1 for D (5 bases). Germline V gene sequence: CDR1 LGHNA, CDR2 YSLEER. The CDR3 is 15 residues long. V shed 1 base and J shed 0 bases, with 9 bases lying between them. This CDR3 reads CASSQVGAPNYGYTF. Here the CDR3 DNA reads TGCGCCAGCAGCCAAGTAGGGGCCCCTAACTATGGCTACACCTTC.

The gene calls are TRBV5-1 and TRBJ1-6, with 7 bases identical to TRBD1. Germline lookup yields CDR1 SGHRS and CDR2 YFSETQ. Trimming at V came to 3 bases and at J to 4 bases, leaving 7 bases not matched to a gene. This CDR3 has 16 amino acids. CDR3: CASSSDQGGYNSPLHF. DNA of the CDR3: TGCGCCAGCAGCTCGGACCAGGGGGGATATAATTCACCCCTCCACTTT.

Only a few counts were recorded for this clonotype. The V gene is TRBV5-1, the J gene TRBJ2-6, with D possibly being TRBD1 (5 bases). Germline V gene sequence: CDR1 SGHRS, CDR2 YFSETQ. CDR3 size: 19 residues. V lost 1 base, J lost 6 bases, and 23 bases lay in between. CDR3 sequence: CASSLSPAGSPNAANVLTF. The CDR3 region has the DNA TGCGCCAGCAGCTTGTCTCCGGCAGGGTCGCCGAATGCGGCCAACGTCCTGACTTTC.

Ten or more counts support this clonotype. The gene calls are TRBV5-1 and TRBJ1-3; D gene unclear. The length of the CDR3 is 14 residues. Germline-derived CDR1 and CDR2 are SGHRS and YFSETQ. Trimming removed 0 bases from V and 4 bases from J, with 8 bases in between. The CDR3 is CASSLGAWGNTIYF. CDR3 coding DNA: TGCGCCAGCAGCTTGGGGGCCTGGGGAAACACCATATATTTT.

This clonotype was seen only a few times. The chain has TRBV6-2 or TRBV6-3 and TRBJ2-2; D is uncertain. Per germline, CDR1 MNHEY and CDR2 SVGEGT. The V end was cut by 2 bases, the J end by 1 base, with 11 bases between. The CDR3 extends over 16 amino acids. The CDR3 DNA reads TGTGCCAGCAGTTACCGAGTTGGTCAGAACACCGGGGAGCTGTTTTTT. Its protein product is CASSYRVGQNTGELFF.

This clonotype has a handful of counts. The chain employs TRBV29-1 and TRBJ2-7; 7 bases match TRBD1. V lost 6 bases to trimming and J lost 0 bases; unmatched junction nucleotides: 5. The CDR3 contains 13 residues. The V gene's germline CDR1 is SQVTM and CDR2 ANQGSEA. The DNA of the CDR3 is TGCAGCGTCATCACAGGGGCCTCCTACGAGCAGTACTTC. Amino acids: CSVITGASYEQYF.

This clonotype was seen more than once but under ten times. The chain uses TRBV12-3 or TRBV12-4 and TRBJ1-2, with no clear D. Deletions cut 0 bases from V and 4 bases from J, with 6 bases between. The CDR3 consists of 13 residues. CDR3 coding DNA: TGTGCCAGCAGTTTAGCGTTCCCCTATGGCTACACCTTC. Amino acid sequence: CASSLAFPYGYTF.

In this sample, this clonotype turned up many times. V gene TRBV15 combines with J gene TRBJ2-1, with D possibly being TRBD1 (5 bases). V was cut by 3 bases and J by 3 bases, with 9 bases left in between. The CDR3 has 14 residues. Germline V lookup: CDR1 LNHNV, CDR2 YYDKDF (reference sequence). The CDR3 reads CATSRPDSYNEQFF. CDR3 nucleotides: TGTGCCACCAGCAGGCCTGACAGCTACAATGAGCAGTTCTTC.

The V gene is TRBV6-5, the J gene TRBJ2-7; 12 positions agree with TRBD1. V shed 3 bases and J 6 bases; nucleotides not matched to a gene: 6. The CDR3 consists of 15 residues. CDR1 is MNHEY, CDR2 SVGAGI, per germline. CDR3 coding DNA: TGTGCCAGCAGTTATAAAGGGACAGGGGGCGCCGAGCAGTACTTC. Translated, it gives CASSYKGTGGAEQYF.

The chain couples TRBV6-5 to TRBJ1-5; tentative D call: TRBD1 (6 bases). The V end lost 2 bases, the J end lost 1 base, and 12 bases lay between the germline ends. Germline CDR1 and CDR2: MNHEY and SVGAGI. The CDR3 spans 16 residues. The CDR3: CASSYGDKASNQPQHF. CDR3 in DNA: TGTGCCAGCAGTTACGGGGACAAGGCGAGCAATCAGCCCCAGCATTTT.

This chain connects TRBV6-5 to TRBJ2-5, with 7 nucleotides matching TRBD1. Trimming took 6 bases from V and 1 from J; bases not matched to a gene: 11. Germline CDR1 and CDR2: MNHEY and SVGAGI. This CDR3 is 16 amino acids long. CDR3 amino acids: CASRYDRAGPQETQYF. CDR3 coding DNA: TGTGCCAGCAGATATGACAGGGCCGGGCCCCAAGAGACCCAGTACTTC.

In regard to this clonotype: Relative to the germline gene, one junction end is altered; a read error may explain this. The V and J genes are TRBV28 and TRBJ2-5; TRBD2 matches at 16 bases. This CDR3 has 16 amino acids. In germline, CDR1 is MDHEN, CDR2 SYDVKM. CDR3: CASSEGLAGGQEAQYF. CDR3 bases: TGTGCCAGCAGTGAGGGACTAGCGGGGGGGCAAGAGGCCCAGTACTTC.

This clonotype was observed a handful of times. The chain is built from TRBV18 and TRBJ2-1; D is possibly TRBD1 (6 bases). The CDR3 contains 15 residues. Trimming removed 5 bases from V and 0 bases from J, with 11 bases in between. Germline V lookup: CDR1 KGHSH, CDR2 LQKENI. The CDR3 nucleotides are TGTGCCAGCTCAGGTGAACAGGGCTCCTACAATGAGCAGTTCTTC. Protein product: CASSGEQGSYNEQFF.

This chain joins TRBV6-6 and TRBJ2-7, with D unresolved. The germline V gene encodes CDR1 MNHNY and CDR2 SVGAGI (reference sequence). Trimming pared 8 bases from V and 5 bases from J, leaving 13 bases between. This CDR3 contains 12 residues. As DNA, the CDR3 is TGTGCCAGCGGGATCCCTAGGGACGAGCAGTACTTC. This codes for CASGIPRDEQYF.

The chain carries TRBV13 and TRBJ2-3; D possibly uses TRBD1 or TRBD2 (5 bases each). This CDR3 region has 15 residues. The V and J ends lost 5 bases and 5 bases respectively, with 17 bases between them. Germline-derived CDR1 and CDR2 are PRHDT and FYEKMQ (reference sequence). CDR3 sequence: CASSPRGPVGDTQYF. CDR3 nucleotide sequence: TGTGCCAGCAGCCCCCGGGGACCTGTTGGAGATACGCAGTATTTT. Together with reference TRBV13 and TRBJ2-3, the CDR3 gives the full variable domain: AAGVIQSPRHLIKEKRETATLKCYPIPRHDTVYWYQQGPGQDPQFLISFYEKMQSDKGSIPDRFSAQQFSDYHSELNMSSLELGDSALYFCASSPRGPVGDTQYFGPGTRLTVL.

This chain joins TRBV7-6 and TRBJ2-7; 11 bases agree with TRBD2. This CDR3 spans 15 amino acids. V was clipped by 5 bases and J by 4 bases; unmatched bases: 7. CDR1 is SGHVS and CDR2 is FNYEAQ in the germline V gene. The CDR3: CASSPRLAGPYEQYF. The DNA of the CDR3 is TGTGCCAGCAGCCCGAGACTAGCGGGACCTTACGAGCAGTACTTC.

The chain joins TRBV6-6 to TRBJ1-4; D may be TRBD1 (6 bases). With 3 bases removed from V and 13 bases from J, the gap between germline ends came to 15 bases. Looked up from germline, CDR1 is MNHNY and CDR2 is SVGAGI (reference sequence). The length of the CDR3 is 13 residues. The DNA of the CDR3 is TGTGCCAGCAGTTATGGGGGGGGGCGCCTACTGTTTTTT. It codes for CASSYGGGRLLFF.

The table lists this clonotype with many counts. The gene calls are TRBV28 and TRBJ2-1, with TRBD2 as a possible D gene (6 bases). With 8 bases removed from V and 4 bases from J, the gap between germline ends came to 15 bases. The CDR3 runs 14 residues. Germline CDR1 and CDR2: MDHEN and SYDVKM. The CDR3 sequence: CASPSSGAYNEQFF. The DNA for the CDR3 is TGTGCCAGCCCAAGTAGCGGAGCTTACAATGAGCAGTTCTTC.

In its sample, this clonotype was seen a few times. V usage is TRBV20-1 and J usage is TRBJ2-3; D ambiguous. Germline V gene data show CDR1 as DFQATT and CDR2 as SNEGSKA (reference sequence). V lost 3 bases and J lost 3, with 10 bases in between. The CDR3 is 13 amino acids. The CDR3 DNA is TGCAGTGCTAGCGCGCCGAGTACAGATACGCAGTATTTT. It encodes CSASAPSTDTQYF.

This clonotype is labeled as medium-sized. The J gene is TRBJ1-5, the V gene TRBV9; no firm D call. There are 14 residues in the CDR3. The V end was cut by 0 bases, the J end by 4 bases, with 8 bases between. Per germline, CDR1 SGDLS and CDR2 YYNGEE. The CDR3 DNA reads TGTGCCAGCAGCGTAGGGAAAGGGAATCAGCCCCAGCATTTT. Residues: CASSVGKGNQPQHF.